This T cell receptor beta chain was captured by sequencing in a study of blood T cell repertoires in COVID-19. Study overall: Symptom resolution, clearance, or two negative PCRs marked donors in Cohort 3 as recovered. Nucleic acid was either cDNA or gDNA, and it came from T cells, B-cell-depleted T cells, or PBMCs.

Grouping used clinical history reported by participants in a survey and questionnaire. Original handling: Researchers report that nucleated cell counts were estimated from reference gene primer amplification. Assay used: immunoSEQ multiplex PCR; TCRdb lists only in-frame clones, some missing. V, J and clone size were drawn from that table, and D and trimming were deduced from the DNA. The sample lists roughly 210,000 clones, around 90% occurring once. Specimen: PBMCs or T cells enriched from blood (not recorded which). The receptor comes from a young man in a cohort exposed to, infected with or recovered from COVID-19 (not recorded which).

The CDR3 bases are TGTGCCATCAGTAAACAGGGGAGCGGAAACACCATATATTTT. This codes for CAISKQGSGNTIYF. The rearrangement joins TRBV10-3 to TRBJ1-3; TRBD1 agrees at 7 bases. V gave up 5 bases and J gave up 4 bases; unmatched junction bases: 5. Germline V gene sequence: CDR1 ENHRY, CDR2 SYGVKD. This CDR3 spans 14 amino acids.